This TCR beta chain was found in a study of CD8 T cells in Susac syndrome. High-throughput TCR beta sequencing covered peripheral CD8+ and CD4+ T cells. The multiple sclerosis control group was made up of treatment-naive patients with stable or active relapsing-remitting disease. TEMRA cells were enriched by FACS, while CD8+ and CD4+ T cells were obtained through a negative isolation that was performed magnetically. This CDR3 spans 14 amino acids. V was shortened by 5 bases and J by 1 base, with 14 bases between the two germline ends. Germline lookup yields CDR1 DFQATT and CDR2 SNEGSKA (reference sequence). Random hexamers primed reverse transcription of 0.5 to 1 ug RNA. Using its own MiXCR run on the immunoSEQ multiplex PCR reads, TCRdb lists one record per CDR3 protein. The repertoire holds some 220,000 distinct CDR3 sequences, with 95% as singletons.

Input material: CD4+ T cells from PBMCs. This TCR was sampled from a human donor with multiple sclerosis. This chain connects TRBV20-1 to TRBJ2-5; tentative D call: TRBD2 (6 bases). The CDR3 DNA sequence: TGCAGTGCTCCGGGACTCCCAATCCAAGAGACCCAGTACTTC. Protein: CSAPGLPIQETQYF.